This T cell receptor beta chain was captured in a study of tumor and adjacent non-tumor tissue in lung cancer. On the study more broadly: There were some 11 adenocarcinoma, 2 squamous cell carcinoma and 1 small cell lung cancer cases. Patients were aged about 31 to 85, about 10 men and a handful of women, stage I to III. Whole-study findings and limits: Tumor TCR diversity, when higher, was linked to shorter survival. Significantly higher TCR diversity was found in tumor than normal lung.

The germline V gene has CDR1 SEHNR and CDR2 FQNEAQ (reference sequence). The CDR3 extends over 14 amino acids. V lost 2 bases and J lost 1, with 5 bases in between. A note on this clonotype: Its target is unknown.

This sample's RNA came from whole unsorted tissue. Three rounds of nested PCR, following a modified ARM-PCR protocol, produced the TCRbeta library. One entry per CDR3 protein results from TCRdb running MiXCR on the multiplex PCR reads. Of 85,000 to 100,000 distinct CDR3 sequences in the sample, approximately 70% are singletons; the top ten hold approximately 20%. The V gene is TRBV7-9, the J gene TRBJ2-2, with D uncertain. This clonotype originated in a man in his sixties with non-small cell lung cancer. The sequencing input was lung tumor tissue. The CDR3 DNA reads as TGTGCCAGCAGCTTAAGTGAGAACACCGGGGAGCTGTTTTTT. The encoded protein is CASSLSENTGELFF.